The 11 T cell receptor beta chains reported below all come from one sample, sequenced in a study of blood T cell repertoires in COVID-19. Data came from immunoSEQ multiplex PCR; TCRdb stores just in-frame clones and leaves some out. Altogether some 300,000 clones are present, approximately 91% being singletons, with the ten largest covering 0.75% to 1%. The source material was PBMCs or T cells enriched from blood (not recorded which). Every receptor here comes from a woman in her twenties or thirties who had recovered from COVID-19.

The chain uses TRBV7-2 and TRBJ2-5, with D possibly matching TRBD2 (5 bases). The V gene's germline CDR1 is SGHTA and CDR2 FQGNSA. The CDR3 consists of 13 residues. V shed 5 bases and J shed 4 bases, with 11 bases lying between them. The CDR3 sequence is CASSRTRGETQYF. The CDR3 region has the DNA TGTGCCAGCAGCCGCACACGGGGAGAGACCCAGTACTTC.

V gene TRBV24-1 combines with J gene TRBJ2-3; maybe TRBD1 (6 bases). The length of the CDR3 is 15 residues. V lost 1 base and J 2 bases, leaving 9 bases between the germline ends. Germline V lookup: CDR1 KGHDR, CDR2 SFDVKD. The CDR3 sequence: CATSDFRDNTDTQYF. DNA for the CDR3: TGTGCCACCAGTGATTTCAGGGACAACACAGATACGCAGTATTTT.

The V and J genes are TRBV4-1 and TRBJ2-2, with 9 positions matching TRBD2. From germline, CDR1 is MGHRA and CDR2 YSYEKL. This CDR3 region has 18 residues. V lost 1 base to trimming and J lost 2 bases; unmatched junction nucleotides: 8. For the CDR3, the DNA is TGCGCCAGCAGCCAAGTCGCGCGGGAGGGCCTTAACACCGGGGAGCTGTTTTTT. Translated: CASSQVAREGLNTGELFF.

This rearrangement joins TRBV5-1 to TRBJ2-7; D perhaps matches TRBD2 (5 bases). Per germline, CDR1 SGHRS and CDR2 YFSETQ. The CDR3 is 16 residues long. The germline V and J ends were trimmed by 1 base and 2 bases, with 16 bases remaining between them. The CDR3 sequence: CASSLTGTWGTYEQYF. CDR3 coding DNA: TGCGCCAGCAGCTTGACGGGAACCTGGGGTACCTACGAGCAGTACTTC.

J is TRBJ2-7 and V is TRBV5-6; TRBD1 agrees at 9 bases. The CDR3 is 15 residues long. The trim removed 4 bases at V and 3 bases at J, leaving 8 bases unmatched. From germline, CDR1 is SGHDT and CDR2 YYEEEE. CDR3 in DNA: TGTGCCAGCAGCATTGCGGGACAGGGTCGCTACGAGCAGTACTTC. Translation gives CASSIAGQGRYEQYF.

The rearrangement links TRBV7-9 to TRBJ1-6; TRBD1 matches at 12 bases. This CDR3 contains 17 residues. Germline CDR1 SEHNR, CDR2 FQNEAQ (reference sequence). Losses at the gene ends were 3 bases for V and 7 bases for J; bases not matched to a gene: 7. Here the CDR3 reads CASSFIKGQGANSPLHF. For the CDR3, the DNA is TGTGCCAGCAGCTTTATCAAGGGACAGGGGGCAAATTCACCCCTCCACTTT.

The chain joins TRBV5-3 to TRBJ1-2; unclear D gene. TRBV5-3 has ORF status, its function being uncertain. CDR3 length: 15 amino acids. V was pared by 4 bases and J by 2 bases, with 15 bases between. For the CDR3, the DNA is TGTGCCAGAAGCGTAGGAGTCGTTTCAAACTATGGCTACACCTTC. Its translation is CARSVGVVSNYGYTF.

About this clone itself: The same CDR3 arises from other DNA sequences in this sample as well. The chain links TRBV12-3 or TRBV12-4 to TRBJ1-5; tentative D call: TRBD1 (5 bases). V was cut by 2 bases and J by 7 bases, with 9 bases left in between. The CDR3 is 13 residues long. DNA for the CDR3: TGTGCCAGCAGTTTAAGGGGAGGACAGCCCCAGCATTTT. It encodes CASSLRGGQPQHF.

This chain connects TRBV5-1 to TRBJ1-2, with D uncertain. Per the germline V gene, CDR1 is SGHRS and CDR2 is YFSETQ. The CDR3 consists of 19 residues. V was trimmed by 0 bases and J by 4 bases, leaving 25 bases between them. The CDR3 region has the DNA TGCGCCAGCAGCTTGGGATTCTCTTTTAAGTGGGAGCTCTTCTATGGCTACACCTTC. Translated, it gives CASSLGFSFKWELFYGYTF.

The chain is built from TRBV27 and TRBJ2-1; possible D gene TRBD1, 5 bases. Trimming removed 2 bases from V and 0 bases from J, with 17 bases in between. The germline CDR1 and CDR2 sequences are MNHEY and SMNVEV (reference sequence). The CDR3 covers 18 residues. This CDR3 reads CASSLGPYSRGSYNEQFF. CDR3 in DNA: TGTGCCAGCAGTTTAGGGCCTTATTCAAGGGGCTCCTACAATGAGCAGTTCTTC.

The chain is built from TRBV6-5 and TRBJ1-2, with D maybe TRBD1 (6 bases). In germline, CDR1 is MNHEY, CDR2 SVGAGI. This CDR3 comprises 12 residues. With 8 bases removed from V and 8 bases from J, the gap between germline ends came to 15 bases. CDR3 bases: TGTGCCAGCGACGCTCAGGGGTACGGCTACACCTTC. This gives the protein CASDAQGYGYTF.